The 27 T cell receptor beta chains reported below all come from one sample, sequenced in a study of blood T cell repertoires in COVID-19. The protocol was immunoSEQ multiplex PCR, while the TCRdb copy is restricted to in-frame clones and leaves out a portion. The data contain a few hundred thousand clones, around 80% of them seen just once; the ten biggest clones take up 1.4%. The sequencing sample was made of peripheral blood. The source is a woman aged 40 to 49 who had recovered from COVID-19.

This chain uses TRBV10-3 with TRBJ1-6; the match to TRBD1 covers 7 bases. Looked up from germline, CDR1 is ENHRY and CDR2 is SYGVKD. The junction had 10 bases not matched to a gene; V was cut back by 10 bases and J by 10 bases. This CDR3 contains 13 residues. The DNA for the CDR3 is TGTGCCACTAGGGACAGTCTACCCTCACCCCTCCACTTT. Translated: CATRDSLPSPLHF.

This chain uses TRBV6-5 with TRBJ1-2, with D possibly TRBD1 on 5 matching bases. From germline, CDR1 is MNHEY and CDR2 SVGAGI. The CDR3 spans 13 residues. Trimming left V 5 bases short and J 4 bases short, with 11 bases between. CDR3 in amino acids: CASSPMGGYGYTF. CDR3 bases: TGTGCCAGCAGTCCCATGGGGGGCTATGGCTACACCTTC.

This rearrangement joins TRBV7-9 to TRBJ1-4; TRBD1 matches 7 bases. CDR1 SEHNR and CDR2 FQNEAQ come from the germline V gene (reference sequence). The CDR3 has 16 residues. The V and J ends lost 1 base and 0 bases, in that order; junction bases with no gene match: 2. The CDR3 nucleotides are TGTGCCAGCAGCTTAGGAACAGGGGCAACTAATGAAAAACTGTTTTTT. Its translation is CASSLGTGATNEKLFF.

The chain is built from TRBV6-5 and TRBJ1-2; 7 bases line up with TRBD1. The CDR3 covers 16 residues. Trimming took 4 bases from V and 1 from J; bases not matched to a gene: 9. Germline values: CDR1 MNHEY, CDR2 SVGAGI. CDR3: CASSSTNQGDNYGYTF. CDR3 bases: TGTGCCAGCAGTTCGACGAACCAGGGGGATAACTATGGCTACACCTTC.

CDR3 protein: CASSISGRKTQYF. The CDR3 DNA reads as TGTGCCAGCAGTATTAGCGGGCGAAAGACCCAGTACTTC. The chain couples TRBV12-3 or TRBV12-4 to TRBJ2-5; 7 bases align to TRBD2. J was trimmed by 6 bases and V by 5 bases; bases with no gene match: 6. The CDR3 totals 13 residues.

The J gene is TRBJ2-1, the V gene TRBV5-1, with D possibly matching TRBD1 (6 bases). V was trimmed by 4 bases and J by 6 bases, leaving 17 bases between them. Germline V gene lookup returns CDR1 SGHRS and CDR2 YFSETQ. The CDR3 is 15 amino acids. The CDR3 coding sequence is TGCGCCAGCAGCACCGGGACACACCAAGGCAATGAGCAGTTCTTC. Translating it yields CASSTGTHQGNEQFF.

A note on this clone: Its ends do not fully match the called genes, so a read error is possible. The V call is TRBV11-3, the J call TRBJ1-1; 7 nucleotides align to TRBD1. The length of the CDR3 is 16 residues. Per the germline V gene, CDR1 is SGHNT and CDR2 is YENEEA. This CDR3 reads CASSLGQGVGNAEAFF. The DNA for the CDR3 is TGTGCCAGCAGCTTAGGACAGGGTGTGGGGAACGCTGAAGCTTTCTTT.

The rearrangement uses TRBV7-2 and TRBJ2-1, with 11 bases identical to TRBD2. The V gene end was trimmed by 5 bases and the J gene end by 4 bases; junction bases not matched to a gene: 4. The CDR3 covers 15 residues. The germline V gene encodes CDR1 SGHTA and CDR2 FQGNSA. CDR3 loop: CASSTTSGGYNEQFF. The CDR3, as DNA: TGTGCCAGCAGCACAACTAGCGGGGGATACAATGAGCAGTTCTTC.

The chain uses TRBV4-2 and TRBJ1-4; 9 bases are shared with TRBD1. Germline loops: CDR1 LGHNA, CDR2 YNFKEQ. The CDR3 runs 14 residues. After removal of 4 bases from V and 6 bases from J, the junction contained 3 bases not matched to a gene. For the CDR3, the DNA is TGTGCCAGCAGCCCGACAGGGGGAGATGAAAAACTGTTTTTT. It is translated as CASSPTGGDEKLFF.

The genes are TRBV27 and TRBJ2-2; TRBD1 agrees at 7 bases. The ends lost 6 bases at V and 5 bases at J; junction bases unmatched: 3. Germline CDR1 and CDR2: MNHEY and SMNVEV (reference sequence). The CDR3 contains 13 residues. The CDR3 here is CASRMTGTGELFF. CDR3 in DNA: TGTGCCAGCAGGATGACAGGGACCGGGGAGCTGTTTTTT.

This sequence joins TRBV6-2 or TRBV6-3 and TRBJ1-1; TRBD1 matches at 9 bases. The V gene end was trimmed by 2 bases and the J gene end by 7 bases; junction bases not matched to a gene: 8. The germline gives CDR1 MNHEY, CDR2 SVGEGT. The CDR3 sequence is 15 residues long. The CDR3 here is CASSYLGTGRLEAFF. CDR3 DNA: TGTGCCAGCAGTTACCTTGGGACAGGGCGGCTTGAAGCTTTCTTT.

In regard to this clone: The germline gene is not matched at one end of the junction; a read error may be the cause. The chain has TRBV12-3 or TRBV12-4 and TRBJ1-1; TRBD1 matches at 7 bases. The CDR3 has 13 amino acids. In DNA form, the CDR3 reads TGTGTCAGCAGTCGACAGGGAGGTTCTGAAGCTTTCTTT. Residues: CVSSRQGGSEAFF.

The CDR3, as DNA: TGTGCCAGCAGCCTAAGACAGGGGTACGGGGCCAACGTCCTGACTTTC. Its translation: CASSLRQGYGANVLTF. The chain employs TRBV13 and TRBJ2-6, with 8 nucleotides matching TRBD1. CDR3 length equals 16 residues. Germline CDR1 is PRHDT and CDR2 is FYEKMQ (reference sequence). Germline trimming cut 5 bases from V and 4 bases from J; bases unmatched to any gene: 7.

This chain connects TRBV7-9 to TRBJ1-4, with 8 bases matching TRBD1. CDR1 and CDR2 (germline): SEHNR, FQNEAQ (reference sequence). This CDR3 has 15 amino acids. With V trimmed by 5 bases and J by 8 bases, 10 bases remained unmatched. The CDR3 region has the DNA TGTGCCAGCAGCACGCGGACAGGGATGGGGGAAAAACTGTTTTTT. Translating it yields CASSTRTGMGEKLFF.

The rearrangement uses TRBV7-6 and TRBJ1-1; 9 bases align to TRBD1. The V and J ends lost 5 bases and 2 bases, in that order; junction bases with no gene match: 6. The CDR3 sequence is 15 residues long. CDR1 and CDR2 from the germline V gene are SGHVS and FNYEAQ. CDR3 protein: CASSLGTGINTEAFF. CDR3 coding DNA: TGTGCCAGCAGCCTTGGGACAGGGATTAACACTGAAGCTTTCTTT.

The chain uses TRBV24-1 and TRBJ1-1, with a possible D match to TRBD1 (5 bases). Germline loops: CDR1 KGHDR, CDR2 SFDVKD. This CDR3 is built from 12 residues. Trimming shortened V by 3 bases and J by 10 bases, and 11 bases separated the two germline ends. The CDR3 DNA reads TGTGCCACCAGTGATCCACAAGGGGTAGCTTTCTTT. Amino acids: CATSDPQGVAFF.

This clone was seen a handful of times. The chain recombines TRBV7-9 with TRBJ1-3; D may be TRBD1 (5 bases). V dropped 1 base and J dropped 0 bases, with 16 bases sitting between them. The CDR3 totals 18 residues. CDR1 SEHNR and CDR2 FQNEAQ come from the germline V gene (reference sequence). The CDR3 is CASSLGSGSTVSGNTIYF. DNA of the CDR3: TGTGCCAGCAGCTTAGGATCAGGGTCTACAGTCTCTGGAAACACCATATATTTT.

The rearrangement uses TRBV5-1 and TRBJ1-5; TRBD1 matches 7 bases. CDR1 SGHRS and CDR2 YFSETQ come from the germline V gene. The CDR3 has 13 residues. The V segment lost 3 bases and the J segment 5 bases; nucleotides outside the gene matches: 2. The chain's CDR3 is CASSSDRDQPQHF. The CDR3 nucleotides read TGCGCCAGCAGCTCTGACAGGGATCAGCCCCAGCATTTT.

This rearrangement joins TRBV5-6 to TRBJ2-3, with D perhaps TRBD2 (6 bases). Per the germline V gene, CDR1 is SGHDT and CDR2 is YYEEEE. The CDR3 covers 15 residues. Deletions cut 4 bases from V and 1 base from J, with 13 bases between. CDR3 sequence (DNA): TGTGCCAGCAGCCCCGGGACGGGGGGCACAGATACGCAGTATTTT. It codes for CASSPGTGGTDTQYF.

The CDR3 DNA follows: TGTGCCAGCAGCCCCTGGGACAGGCGACGGCCGAGTGTGAATGAAAAACTGTTTTTT. Translated: CASSPWDRRRPSVNEKLFF. This chain links TRBV5-6 with TRBJ1-4; 8 positions agree with TRBD1. Per germline, CDR1 SGHDT and CDR2 YYEEEE. CDR3 length: 19 residues. Trimming removed 4 bases from V and 5 bases from J; junction bases left unmatched: 19.

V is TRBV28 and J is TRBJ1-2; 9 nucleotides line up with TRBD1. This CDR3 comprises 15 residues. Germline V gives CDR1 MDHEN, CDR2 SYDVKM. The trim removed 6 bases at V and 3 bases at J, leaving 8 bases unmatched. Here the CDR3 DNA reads TGTGCCAGCAGCTCTGGGGGACAGGGATACTATGGCTACACCTTC. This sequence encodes CASSSGGQGYYGYTF.

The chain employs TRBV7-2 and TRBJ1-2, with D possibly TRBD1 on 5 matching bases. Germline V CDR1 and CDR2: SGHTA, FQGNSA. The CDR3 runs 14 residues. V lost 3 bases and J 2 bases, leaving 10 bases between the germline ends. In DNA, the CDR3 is TGTGCCAGCAGCTTTGCTGGACAAAACTATGGCTACACCTTC. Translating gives CASSFAGQNYGYTF.

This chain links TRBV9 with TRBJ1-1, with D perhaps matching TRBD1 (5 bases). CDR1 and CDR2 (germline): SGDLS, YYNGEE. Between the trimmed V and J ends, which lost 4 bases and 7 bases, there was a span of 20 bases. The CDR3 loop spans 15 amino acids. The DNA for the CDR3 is TGTGCCAGCAGCTCTACCGTCATGGGGGGTAGTGAAGCTTTCTTT. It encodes CASSSTVMGGSEAFF. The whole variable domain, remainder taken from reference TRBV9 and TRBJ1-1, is DSGVTQTPKHLITATGQRVTLRCSPRSGDLSVYWYQQSLDQGLQFLIQYYNGEERAKGNILERFSAQQFPDLHSELNLSSLELGDSALYFCASSSTVMGGSEAFFGQGTRLTVV.

CDR3 amino acids: CASSQDGGFGAEAFF. In nucleotides, the CDR3 is TGCGCCAGCAGCCAAGATGGGGGGTTTGGGGCTGAAGCTTTCTTT. The chain links TRBV4-3 to TRBJ1-1; TRBD1 might be the D (5 bases). This CDR3 is 15 amino acids long. Between the trimmed V and J ends, which lost 0 bases and 6 bases, there was a span of 14 bases. CDR1 and CDR2 from the germline V gene are LGHNA and YSLEER.

The CDR3 sequence is CSASPDRWAGETQYF. The CDR3 coding sequence is TGCAGTGCTAGTCCGGACAGGTGGGCTGGGGAGACCCAGTACTTC. The J gene is TRBJ2-5, the V gene TRBV20-1, with 7 nucleotides matching TRBD1. CDR1 is DFQATT and CDR2 is SNEGSKA in the germline V gene (reference sequence). V trimming: 3 bases; J trimming: 5 bases; junction bases outside the gene matches: 12. The CDR3 contains 15 residues.

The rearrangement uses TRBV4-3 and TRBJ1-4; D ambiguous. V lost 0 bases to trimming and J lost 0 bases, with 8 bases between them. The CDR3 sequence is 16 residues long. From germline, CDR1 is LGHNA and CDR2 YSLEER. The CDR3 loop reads CASSQDGGTTNEKLFF. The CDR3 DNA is TGCGCCAGCAGCCAAGATGGCGGGACAACTAATGAAAAACTGTTTTTT.

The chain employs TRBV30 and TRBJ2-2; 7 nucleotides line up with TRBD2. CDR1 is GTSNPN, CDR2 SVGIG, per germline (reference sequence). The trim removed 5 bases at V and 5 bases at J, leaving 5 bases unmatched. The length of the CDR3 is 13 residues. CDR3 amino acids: CAWGGEGTGELFF. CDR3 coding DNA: TGTGCCTGGGGAGGGGAGGGGACCGGGGAGCTGTTTTTT.